This T cell receptor (beta chain) was sequenced for a study of cytomegalovirus exposure and HLA in healthy donors. Assay used: immunoSEQ multiplex PCR; TCRdb lists only in-frame clones, some missing. Of about 160,000 clones in the sample, less than 95% were seen once. CDR1 SGHRS and CDR2 YFSETQ come from the germline V gene. V lost 4 bases and J 11 bases, leaving 19 bases between the germline ends. This CDR3 has 14 residues. The chain combines TRBV5-1 with TRBJ1-5, with a possible D match to TRBD1 (5 bases). This sequence originates from a woman aged 18-29 years in good health and CMV-seropositive. Input material: PBMCs. The CDR3 sequence is CASSPEGGASAQHF. CDR3 nucleotide sequence: TGCGCCAGCAGCCCCGAGGGAGGGGCTTCGGCCCAGCATTTT.